Each of the 9 T cell receptor beta chains below was sequenced from the same sample in a study of blood T cell repertoires in COVID-19. TCRdb's table, derived via immunoSEQ multiplex PCR, lists solely in-frame clones and lacks some. The table lists 210,000 or so clones, around four fifths of them singletons. Material for sequencing was peripheral blood. These receptors originate from a woman in her sixties or seventies with active or convalescent COVID-19.

The gene calls are TRBV15 and TRBJ2-7; 10 nucleotides line up with TRBD1. The CDR3 totals 15 residues. Germline V gene lookup returns CDR1 LNHNV and CDR2 YYDKDF (reference sequence). Germline trimming cut 8 bases from V and 3 bases from J; bases unmatched to any gene: 10. The CDR3 nucleotides read TGTGCCACCCGATACGGGACAGGGGTGGACTACGAGCAGTACTTC. It is translated as CATRYGTGVDYEQYF. The full variable domain, rest sourced from reference TRBV15 and TRBJ2-7, is DAMVIQNPRYQVTQFGKPVTLSCSQTLNHNVMYWYQQKSSQAPKLLFHYYDKDFNNEADTPDNFQSRRPNTSFCFLDIRSPGLGDTAMYLCATRYGTGVDYEQYFGPGTRLTVT.

The rearrangement links TRBV19 to TRBJ1-5, with no clear D. The ends were cut back, 1 base at V and 9 bases at J, with 16 bases in the middle. Germline CDR1 and CDR2: LNHDA and SQIVND (reference sequence). The CDR3 runs 15 residues. The CDR3 DNA follows: TGTGCCAGTAGTATAGGTTGGGCGCAGCGGGGGCCCCAGCATTTT. Its translation: CASSIGWAQRGPQHF.

The chain combines TRBV2 with TRBJ1-1; D not certain. CDR3 size: 13 residues. V lost 5 bases to trimming and J lost 5 bases, with 12 bases between them. CDR1 and CDR2 (germline): SNHLY, FYNNEI. The CDR3 DNA is TGTGCCAGCAGTAAACAAGAAATTACTGAAGCTTTCTTT. Encoded protein: CASSKQEITEAFF.

The V gene is TRBV4-1, the J gene TRBJ1-5; D perhaps matches TRBD1 (5 bases). With 5 bases removed from V and 6 bases from J, the gap between germline ends came to 17 bases. Germline V gives CDR1 MGHRA, CDR2 YSYEKL. The length of the CDR3 is 15 residues. Here the CDR3 reads CASSMALQGGQPQHF. In DNA, the CDR3 is TGCGCCAGCAGCATGGCCTTGCAGGGAGGTCAGCCCCAGCATTTT.

The chain is built from TRBV11-2 and TRBJ2-7; possibly TRBD2 for D (5 bases). Germline V gene data show CDR1 as SGHAT and CDR2 as FQNNGV. Trimming shortened V by 5 bases and J by 13 bases, and 24 bases separated the two germline ends. The CDR3 extends over 14 amino acids. The CDR3 region is CASSPLGMPGFQYF. The CDR3 DNA follows: TGTGCCAGCAGCCCCCTCGGGATGCCCGGGTTCCAATACTTC.

The chain is built from TRBV20-1 and TRBJ2-7; 9 positions match TRBD2. There are 20 residues in the CDR3. The V gene's germline CDR1 is DFQATT and CDR2 SNEGSKA (reference sequence). Germline trimming cut 3 bases from V and 2 bases from J; bases unmatched to any gene: 23. The CDR3 protein is CSASDTRRGIAGVDPYEQYF. The CDR3 bases are TGCAGTGCTAGTGACACCCGTCGGGGGATAGCGGGAGTAGATCCCTACGAGCAGTACTTC.

The V call is TRBV9, the J call TRBJ2-7; 12 positions agree with TRBD2. Germline V gene lookup returns CDR1 SGDLS and CDR2 YYNGEE. The length of the CDR3 is 15 residues. J gave up 1 base and V 4 bases, and 3 bases lay outside the gene matches. CDR3 protein: CASSSGTSGSYEQYF. The CDR3 DNA is TGTGCCAGCAGCTCCGGGACTAGCGGGTCCTACGAGCAGTACTTC.

This sequence joins TRBV5-1 and TRBJ1-3; maybe TRBD1 (5 bases). Trimming shortened V by 4 bases and J by 4 bases, and 21 bases separated the two germline ends. This CDR3 has 17 amino acids. The germline gives CDR1 SGHRS, CDR2 YFSETQ. This CDR3 is CASSPSGRGLAGNTIYF. In DNA, the CDR3 is TGCGCCAGCAGCCCCTCGGGTAGGGGCTTAGCCGGAAACACCATATATTTT.

Only a few counts were recorded for this clone. V usage is TRBV5-1 and J usage is TRBJ2-7; 15 bases map to TRBD2. Germline CDR1 is SGHRS and CDR2 is YFSETQ. Trimming took 4 bases from V and 3 from J; bases not matched to a gene: 5. This CDR3 has 16 amino acids. CDR3 nucleotides: TGCGCCAGCAGCCCGGGGGGACTAGCGGGAGGCTACGAGCAGTACTTC. Translated: CASSPGGLAGGYEQYF.